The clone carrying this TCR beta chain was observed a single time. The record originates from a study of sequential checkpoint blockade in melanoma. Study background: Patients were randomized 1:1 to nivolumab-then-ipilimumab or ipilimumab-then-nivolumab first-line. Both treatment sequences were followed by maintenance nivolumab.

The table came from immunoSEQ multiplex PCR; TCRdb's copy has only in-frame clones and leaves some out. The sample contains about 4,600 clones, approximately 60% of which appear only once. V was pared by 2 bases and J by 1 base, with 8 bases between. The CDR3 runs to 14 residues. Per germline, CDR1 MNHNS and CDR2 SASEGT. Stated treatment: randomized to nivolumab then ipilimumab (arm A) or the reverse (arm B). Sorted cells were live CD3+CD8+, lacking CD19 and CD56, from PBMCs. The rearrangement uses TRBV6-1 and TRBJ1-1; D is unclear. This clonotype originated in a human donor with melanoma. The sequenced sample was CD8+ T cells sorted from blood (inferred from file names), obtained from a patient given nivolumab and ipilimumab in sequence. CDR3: CASSERGRNTEAFF. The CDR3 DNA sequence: TGTGCCAGCAGTGAACGTGGGAGGAACACTGAAGCTTTCTTT.